The 20 T cell receptor beta chains reported below all come from one sample, sequenced in a study of T cell responses to AZD1222 COVID-19 vaccine (dated by TCRdb to the early 2020s). In light of the paper, this sample's time point label describes: about 28 days (+/-7) after the second vaccine dose. To prepare the library, the immunoSEQ multiplex PCR assay was applied. TCRdb's version of the immuneACCESS table is confined to in-frame rearrangements and falls short of the full clone set. An unresolved V gene accounts for under half of the shortfall where checked; the remainder is of unknown origin. The sample yields 150,000 to 200,000 clones; around 90% were counted once. Approximately 1.1% of the sample lies in the top ten. The sample was peripheral blood, taken 28 days after the second AZD1222 dose. These receptor sequences come from an adult who received the AZD1222 COVID-19 vaccine.

A word on this clone: The sample carries other DNA sequences with the same CDR3. The CDR3 DNA is TGTGCCAGCAGTTCGACAGGGTATGGCTACACCTTC. This codes for CASSSTGYGYTF. The rearrangement joins TRBV27 to TRBJ1-2, with 7 bases fitting TRBD1. Trimming cost V 4 bases and J 5 bases; bases outside gene matches: 1. CDR3 length: 12 amino acids. Germline CDR1 MNHEY, CDR2 SMNVEV (reference sequence).

In this sample, this clone turned up once. This rearrangement joins TRBV7-9 to TRBJ2-2, with 13 bases aligning to TRBD2. CDR1 and CDR2 from the germline V gene are SEHNR and FQNEAQ (reference sequence). There are 19 residues in the CDR3. J lost 5 bases, V lost 5 bases, and 14 bases had no gene match. CDR3 amino acids: CASSGSWTSGGFETGELFF. CDR3 DNA sequence: TGTGCCAGCAGCGGGAGCTGGACTAGCGGGGGTTTTGAAACCGGGGAGCTGTTTTTT.

J is TRBJ2-3 and V is TRBV7-9; TRBD2 matches at 9 bases. The CDR3 sequence is 16 residues long. Germline CDR1 reads SEHNR; CDR2 reads FQNEAQ (reference sequence). V lost 2 bases, J lost 4 bases, and 7 bases stayed unmatched. The CDR3 DNA is TGTGCCAGCAGCTTAAGCCGCGGGGGGGCCGCAGATACGCAGTATTTT. It encodes CASSLSRGGAADTQYF.

The rearrangement joins TRBV10-3 to TRBJ2-3; a weak D match, TRBD2 (7 bases). CDR1 and CDR2 (germline): ENHRY, SYGVKD. The germline V and J ends were trimmed by 0 bases and 4 bases, with 14 bases remaining between them. This CDR3 has 16 amino acids. The CDR3 is CAISESNGGLADTQYF. The DNA for the CDR3 is TGTGCCATCAGTGAGTCGAACGGGGGGCTGGCAGATACGCAGTATTTT.

This clone came up once. V usage is TRBV11-1 and J usage is TRBJ1-1; TRBD1 matches at 9 bases. From germline, CDR1 is SGHAT and CDR2 FQDESV (reference sequence). V dropped 5 bases and J dropped 4; count of bases not matched to a gene: 8. The CDR3 totals 15 residues. Here the CDR3 reads CASSALGQGATEAFF. The CDR3 region has the DNA TGTGCCAGCAGCGCACTGGGACAGGGCGCCACTGAAGCTTTCTTT.

The CDR3: CASTGGLTTEAFF. The CDR3 DNA is TGTGCCAGCACGGGGGGTTTGACCACTGAAGCTTTCTTT. This sequence joins TRBV6-5 and TRBJ1-1; D might be TRBD1 (5 bases). The CDR3 runs to 13 residues. Deletions cut 7 bases from V and 4 bases from J, with 13 bases between. The germline gives CDR1 MNHEY, CDR2 SVGAGI.

V and J are TRBV5-1 and TRBJ2-7; the match to TRBD1 covers 7 bases. The germline V gene has CDR1 SGHRS and CDR2 YFSETQ. This CDR3 has 15 amino acids. V lost 4 bases, J lost 2 bases, and 9 bases stayed unmatched. The CDR3 loop reads CASSVRTGAPYEQYF. In nucleotides, the CDR3 is TGCGCCAGCAGCGTTCGGACAGGAGCCCCCTACGAGCAGTACTTC.

J is TRBJ1-4 and V is TRBV4-1; perhaps TRBD1 as D (5 bases). CDR3 length equals 14 residues. From germline, CDR1 is MGHRA and CDR2 YSYEKL. V gave up 6 bases and J gave up 4 bases, with 12 bases separating them. CDR3 sequence reads: CASSRGTDNEKLFF. DNA of the CDR3: TGCGCCAGCAGTCGAGGGACGGATAATGAAAAACTGTTTTTT.

This clone showed up just once. V and J are TRBV10-1 and TRBJ2-7, with D possibly TRBD1 on 5 matching bases. The germline V and J ends were trimmed by 8 bases and 3 bases, with 14 bases remaining between them. CDR1 is WNHNN and CDR2 is SYGVQD in the germline V gene (reference sequence). The CDR3 covers 13 residues. CDR3 loop: CASARGQDYEQYF. Written as DNA, the CDR3 is TGCGCCAGCGCTAGGGGCCAGGACTACGAGCAGTACTTC.

The chain employs TRBV18 and TRBJ1-1, with D uncertain. Germline loops: CDR1 KGHSH, CDR2 LQKENI. The CDR3 is 12 amino acids. Trimming removed 2 bases at V and 1 base at J, with 2 bases between. The DNA for the CDR3 is TGTGCCAGCTCACCAGAGAACACTGAAGCTTTCTTT. This encodes CASSPENTEAFF.

This chain joins TRBV24-1 and TRBJ1-4, with D perhaps TRBD1 (6 bases). The CDR3 runs 20 residues. Trimming took 4 bases from V and 2 from J, leaving 25 bases between them. Germline CDR1 KGHDR, CDR2 SFDVKD. The CDR3 is CATSEGGDGVRGSTNEKLFF. Here the CDR3 DNA reads TGTGCCACCAGTGAGGGGGGCGACGGTGTCAGGGGAAGCACTAATGAAAAACTGTTTTTT.

The chain uses TRBV18 and TRBJ1-1; 8 positions agree with TRBD1. The CDR3 loop spans 15 amino acids. V lost 6 bases, J lost 0 bases, and 6 bases stayed unmatched. Germline V gene lookup returns CDR1 KGHSH and CDR2 LQKENI. Here the CDR3 DNA reads TGTGCCAGCTCGCCGCGACAGGGGATGAACACTGAAGCTTTCTTT. The encoded protein is CASSPRQGMNTEAFF.

The chain is built from TRBV4-1 and TRBJ2-7, with D perhaps TRBD2 (5 bases). The CDR3 contains 16 residues. Germline values: CDR1 MGHRA, CDR2 YSYEKL. Trimming cost V 1 base and J 0 bases, with 13 bases left between them. CDR3 bases: TGCGCCAGCAGCCAAGCACTAGGCCAGAGCTCCTACGAGCAGTACTTC. Protein product: CASSQALGQSSYEQYF.

The chain has TRBV6-5 and TRBJ2-3; 9 bases agree with TRBD1. The CDR3 has 15 residues. Germline CDR1 is MNHEY and CDR2 is SVGAGI. V gave up 6 bases and J gave up 4 bases; unmatched junction bases: 8. The CDR3 is CASSQYRGRADTQYF. The CDR3 nucleotides are TGTGCCAGCAGCCAGTACAGGGGGCGGGCAGATACGCAGTATTTT.

This chain uses TRBV19 with TRBJ1-1, with D hard to call. V dropped 7 bases and J dropped 3 bases, with 9 bases sitting between them. Per the germline V gene, CDR1 is LNHDA and CDR2 is SQIVND (reference sequence). This CDR3 has 12 amino acids. As DNA, the CDR3 is TGTGCCAGTAAGTTGGAGTACACTGAAGCTTTCTTT. It yields the protein CASKLEYTEAFF.

The chain links TRBV4-2 to TRBJ1-1, with D tentatively TRBD1 (6 bases). The CDR3 length is 15 residues. V was trimmed by 0 bases and J by 3 bases, leaving 11 bases between them. Germline values: CDR1 LGHNA, CDR2 YNFKEQ. The CDR3 reads CASSQERGGDTEAFF. The CDR3 DNA is TGTGCCAGCAGCCAAGAGAGGGGGGGGGACACTGAAGCTTTCTTT.

The gene calls are TRBV6-5 and TRBJ2-5; 7 nucleotides agree with TRBD1. This CDR3 has 16 residues. CDR1 MNHEY and CDR2 SVGAGI come from the germline V gene. V was pared by 0 bases and J by 5 bases, with 9 bases of the junction left unmatched. Here the CDR3 DNA reads TGTGCCAGCAGTTACTCGACGGACAGGCCCCTGGAGACCCAGTACTTC. Protein product: CASSYSTDRPLETQYF.

The chain uses TRBV5-1 and TRBJ2-1; D call uncertain. The CDR3 is 15 residues long. With 2 bases removed from V and 0 bases from J, the gap between germline ends came to 9 bases. Germline CDR1 reads SGHRS; CDR2 reads YFSETQ. The CDR3 here is CASSFTATSYNEQFF. DNA for the CDR3: TGCGCCAGCAGCTTCACCGCGACCTCCTACAATGAGCAGTTCTTC.

The chain links TRBV4-2 to TRBJ2-3; 8 bases are shared with TRBD2. Germline-derived CDR1 and CDR2 are LGHNA and YNFKEQ. V lost 4 bases to trimming and J lost 6 bases; unmatched junction nucleotides: 9. The CDR3 consists of 15 residues. The CDR3 region has the DNA TGTGCCAGCAGCCCGCGGGGGGCCATTTCGGATACGCAGTATTTT. This gives the protein CASSPRGAISDTQYF.

J is TRBJ1-5 and V is TRBV5-8; a weak D match, TRBD1 (5 bases). This CDR3 region has 13 residues. V shed 3 bases and J shed 5 bases, with 9 bases lying between them. CDR1 SGHTS and CDR2 YDEGEE come from the germline V gene. The CDR3 DNA reads TGTGCCAGCAGCTGGGTGGGGGATCAGCCCCAGCATTTT. Its translation: CASSWVGDQPQHF.